This T cell receptor (beta chain) was captured by sequencing in a study of blood T cell repertoires in COVID-19. Background on the study: T cells, B-cell-depleted T cells, or PBMCs supplied cDNA or gDNA.

The length of the CDR3 is 14 residues. The V gene lost 5 bases and the J gene lost 0 bases, with 11 bases spanning the gap. The germline gives CDR1 MDHEN, CDR2 SYDVKM. TCRdb's copy holds only in-frame clones and misses some; the assay was immunoSEQ multiplex PCR. The sample consists of 140,000 to 150,000 clones, more than 80% of them appearing once. Sequenced sample: peripheral blood. The chain is built from TRBV28 and TRBJ2-7; D possibly corresponds to TRBD1 (5 bases). This sequence was found in a woman aged 55-69 years with active COVID-19. CDR3 loop: CASSPWQGSYEQYF. The CDR3 nucleotides are TGTGCCAGCAGTCCGTGGCAGGGCTCCTACGAGCAGTACTTC.